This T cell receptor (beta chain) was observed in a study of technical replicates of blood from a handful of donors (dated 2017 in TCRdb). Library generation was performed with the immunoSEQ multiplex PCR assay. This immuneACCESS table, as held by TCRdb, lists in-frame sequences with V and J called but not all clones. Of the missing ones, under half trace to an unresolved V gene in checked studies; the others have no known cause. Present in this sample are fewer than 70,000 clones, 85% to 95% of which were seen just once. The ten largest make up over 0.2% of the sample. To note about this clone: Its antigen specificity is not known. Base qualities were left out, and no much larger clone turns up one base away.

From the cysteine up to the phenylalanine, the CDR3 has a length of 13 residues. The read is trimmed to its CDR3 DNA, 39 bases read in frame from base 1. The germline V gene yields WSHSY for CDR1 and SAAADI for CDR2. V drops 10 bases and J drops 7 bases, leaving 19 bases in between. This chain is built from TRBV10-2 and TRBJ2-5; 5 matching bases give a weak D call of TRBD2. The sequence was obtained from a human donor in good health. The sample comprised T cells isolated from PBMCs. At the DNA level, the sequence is TGCGCCACCCCGGACGCGCGGAGCGGGACCCAGTACTTC. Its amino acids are CATPDARSGTQYF.